The 32 T cell receptor beta chains reported below all come from one sample, sequenced in a study of blood T cells in healthy people across ages. PCR was performed a second time for 7 to 11 cycles using a sample-barcoded 5' primer and a J-beta primer mix. TCRdb used MiXCR to reprocess the 5' RACE reads, holding one entry per CDR3 protein. The sample lists more than 1 million distinct CDR3 sequences; under 55% were seen once. The sequencing input was blood. These receptors originate from a woman aged 55-70 years in good health.

The chain has TRBV7-9 and TRBJ2-4; D unresolved. CDR3 length: 14 residues. Germline assignment: CDR1 SEHNR and CDR2 FQNEAQ (reference sequence). The V end was cut by 7 bases, the J end by 4 bases, with 14 bases between. CDR3 sequence: CASTTDPGKNIQYF. CDR3 DNA: TGTGCCAGCACCACCGACCCCGGGAAAAACATTCAGTACTTC.

CDR3 residues: CASSVSPSSYEQYF. CDR3 nucleotide sequence: TGTGCCAGCAGCGTCTCGCCGAGCTCCTACGAGCAGTACTTC. The chain is built from TRBV6-5 and TRBJ2-7; no definite D call. This CDR3 spans 14 amino acids. V was pared by 6 bases and J by 0 bases, with 12 bases between. The V gene's germline CDR1 is MNHEY and CDR2 SVGAGI.

The chain joins TRBV27 to TRBJ2-1, with 8 bases aligning to TRBD1. The CDR3 has 13 amino acids. Germline loops: CDR1 MNHEY, CDR2 SMNVEV (reference sequence). The CDR3 region has the DNA TGTGTTTGGGACAGGAAAATCTACAATGAGCAGTTCTTC. Translating it yields CVWDRKIYNEQFF.

This chain uses TRBV20-1 with TRBJ2-1; maybe TRBD2 (7 bases). Between the trimmed V and J ends, which lost 1 base and 6 bases, there was a span of 10 bases. The germline CDR1 and CDR2 sequences are DFQATT and SNEGSKA (reference sequence). This CDR3 has 13 residues. DNA of the CDR3: TGCAGTGCTAGAGTCGGGGGGCCCAATGAGCAGTTCTTC. It translates to CSARVGGPNEQFF.

The chain combines TRBV5-1 with TRBJ2-7; TRBD1 aligns across 7 bases. CDR1 and CDR2 (germline): SGHRS, YFSETQ. Unmatched junction bases numbered 8, after V lost 5 bases and J lost 0 bases. The CDR3 consists of 15 residues. CDR3 bases: TGCGCCAGCAGTCTGAGGGGGCCCCCCTCCTACGAGCAGTACTTC. Translating gives CASSLRGPPSYEQYF.

This clonotype was counted only a few times. V gene TRBV29-1 combines with J gene TRBJ2-7; 11 positions match TRBD1. V lost 4 bases, J lost 6 bases, and 5 bases stayed unmatched. CDR3 length equals 13 residues. Germline assignment: CDR1 SQVTM and CDR2 ANQGSEA. CDR3 amino acids: CSVVGDRGSEQYF. The CDR3 region has the DNA TGCAGCGTTGTAGGGGACAGGGGGAGCGAGCAGTACTTC.

V gene TRBV15 combines with J gene TRBJ2-1; TRBD1 is a possible D gene (6 bases). Germline values: CDR1 LNHNV, CDR2 YYDKDF (reference sequence). V was clipped by 1 base and J by 3 bases, with 13 bases between them. This CDR3 contains 16 residues. The CDR3 DNA sequence: TGTGCCACCAGCAGAGGGGAACAGGGCCGCTACAATGAGCAGTTCTTC. It specifies CATSRGEQGRYNEQFF.

The genes are TRBV20-1 and TRBJ1-2, with D unresolved. CDR3 length equals 12 residues. Germline CDR1 reads DFQATT; CDR2 reads SNEGSKA (reference sequence). The V end lost 2 bases, the J end lost 2 bases, and 6 bases lay between the germline ends. This CDR3 is CSARTENYGYTF. The CDR3 coding sequence is TGCAGTGCTAGAACAGAAAACTATGGCTACACCTTC.

This clonotype was seen a handful of times. This chain joins TRBV5-1 and TRBJ2-7; D is uncertain. The tail of the sequence fits TRBJ2-5 better, so the J call may be wrong. There are 14 residues in the CDR3. The germline CDR1 and CDR2 sequences are SGHRS and YFSETQ. The CDR3, as DNA: TGCGCCAGCAGCTTGATGCAGCCACAAGAGACCCAGTACTTC. Translating gives CASSLMQPQETQYF.

The chain combines TRBV2 with TRBJ2-7, with a tentative D call TRBD1 (5 bases). The CDR3 has 12 residues. Germline lookup yields CDR1 SNHLY and CDR2 FYNNEI. V was trimmed by 8 bases and J by 6 bases, leaving 14 bases between them. The CDR3: CASGRVGSEQYF. In DNA form, the CDR3 reads TGTGCCAGCGGCAGGGTCGGGTCCGAGCAGTACTTC.

V and J are TRBV28 and TRBJ2-7; 9 bases map to TRBD1. Looked up from germline, CDR1 is MDHEN and CDR2 is SYDVKM. V lost 6 bases and J lost 2; bases outside the gene matches: 8. The CDR3 contains 15 residues. The CDR3 sequence is CASRLPGQGTYEQYF. The CDR3 bases are TGTGCCAGCAGGCTCCCGGGACAGGGAACCTACGAGCAGTACTTC.

This clonotype showed up just a few times. The V call is TRBV7-2, the J call TRBJ2-4; D unclear. Germline lookup yields CDR1 SGHTA and CDR2 FQGNSA. The CDR3 contains 17 residues. With 4 bases removed from V and 0 bases from J, the gap between germline ends came to 16 bases. The CDR3 here is CASSSRATPLAKNIQYF. Written as DNA, the CDR3 is TGTGCCAGCAGCTCTAGGGCCACACCTTTAGCCAAAAACATTCAGTACTTC.

V usage is TRBV5-1 and J usage is TRBJ1-2; D is ambiguous. The CDR3 is 15 residues long. Germline loops: CDR1 SGHRS, CDR2 YFSETQ. V was pared by 5 bases and J by 4 bases, with 18 bases between. The CDR3 is CASSQSLDSRYGYTF. The DNA for the CDR3 is TGCGCCAGCAGTCAATCCTTAGACTCACGCTATGGCTACACCTTC.

This clonotype was found a few times. V usage is TRBV12-3 or TRBV12-4 and J usage is TRBJ2-7, with D uncertain. With 5 bases removed from V and 4 bases from J, the gap between germline ends came to 6 bases. The CDR3 loop spans 11 amino acids. CDR3 residues: CASSRQYEQYF. The CDR3 DNA reads TGTGCCAGCAGTCGACAATACGAGCAGTACTTC.

This clonotype was recorded a few times. The rearrangement links TRBV28 to TRBJ2-3, with 7 positions matching TRBD2. The junction had 5 bases not matched to a gene; V was cut back by 7 bases and J by 1 base. The CDR3 runs 14 residues. Germline-derived CDR1 and CDR2 are MDHEN and SYDVKM. The DNA of the CDR3 is TGTGCCAGCATCCCGGGAGGTGGCACAGATACGCAGTATTTT. It specifies CASIPGGGTDTQYF.

The chain uses TRBV18 and TRBJ1-2, with D possibly TRBD1 on 6 matching bases. V was clipped by 1 base and J by 7 bases, with 13 bases between them. The CDR3 extends over 14 amino acids. Germline V gene lookup returns CDR1 KGHSH and CDR2 LQKENI. CDR3: CASSPQQGNRGYTF. In nucleotides, the CDR3 is TGTGCCAGCTCACCACAGCAGGGGAATCGTGGCTACACCTTC. Full variable domain (missing parts from reference TRBV18 and TRBJ1-2): NAGVMQNPRHLVRRRGQEARLRCSPMKGHSHVYWYRQLPEEGLKFMVYLQKENIIDESGMPKERFSAEFPKEGPSILRIQQVVRGDSAAYFCASSPQQGNRGYTFGSGTRLTVV.

This clonotype was counted a single time. This sequence joins TRBV3-1 and TRBJ1-6; 8 nucleotides align to TRBD1. Trimming cost V 0 bases and J 6 bases; bases outside gene matches: 10. The CDR3 runs to 18 residues. Germline assignment: CDR1 LGHDT and CDR2 YNNKEL (reference sequence). Written as DNA, the CDR3 is TGTGCCAGCAGCCAAGATCGATCCCAGGGGGCGCGTAATTCACCCCTCCACTTT. Translating it yields CASSQDRSQGARNSPLHF.

The chain couples TRBV2 to TRBJ2-7; TRBD2 agrees at 13 bases. Germline loops: CDR1 SNHLY, CDR2 FYNNEI. The CDR3 has 15 residues. Trimming cost V 7 bases and J 7 bases; bases outside gene matches: 10. CDR3 region: CASNTLAGGRGEQYF. The CDR3 nucleotides read TGTGCCAGCAATACACTAGCGGGAGGGAGAGGTGAGCAGTACTTC.

This clonotype was observed a handful of times. The chain employs TRBV30 and TRBJ1-5, with D unresolved. V was shortened by 0 bases and J by 1 base, with 16 bases between the two germline ends. The CDR3 is 17 residues long. Germline V gene data show CDR1 as GTSNPN and CDR2 as SVGIG (reference sequence). The CDR3 DNA reads TGTGCCTGGAGTGTACCGGTAGGGAGTGAGAGCAATCAGCCCCAGCATTTT. Translation gives CAWSVPVGSESNQPQHF.

V usage is TRBV2 and J usage is TRBJ2-3, with 9 positions matching TRBD2. Germline V gene data show CDR1 as SNHLY and CDR2 as FYNNEI. The CDR3 sequence is 16 residues long. V trimming: 4 bases; J trimming: 3 bases; junction bases outside the gene matches: 8. The CDR3 spells CASSGSAGGMTDTQYF. DNA of the CDR3: TGTGCCAGCAGTGGGTCAGCGGGAGGAATGACAGATACGCAGTATTTT.

The genes are TRBV29-1 and TRBJ2-7; no clear D. The closer fit of TRBJ2-5 to the DNA end suggests the J call may be wrong. CDR1 is SQVTM, CDR2 ANQGSEA, per germline. The CDR3 consists of 15 residues. CDR3 loop: CSVGAGPRARETQYF. The CDR3 nucleotides are TGCAGCGTTGGGGCCGGGCCCCGCGCCAGAGAGACCCAGTACTTC.

The chain couples TRBV20-1 to TRBJ1-5, with 11 bases identical to TRBD1. The V and J ends lost 4 bases and 0 bases, in that order; junction bases with no gene match: 5. The CDR3 sequence is 16 residues long. Germline lookup yields CDR1 DFQATT and CDR2 SNEGSKA (reference sequence). The CDR3 region is CSATRTGGFSNQPQHF. The CDR3 DNA follows: TGCAGTGCTACTCGGACAGGGGGCTTTAGCAATCAGCCCCAGCATTTT.

The rearrangement links TRBV5-1 to TRBJ1-4; TRBD1 matches at 9 bases. This CDR3 contains 15 residues. With V trimmed by 4 bases and J by 7 bases, 8 bases remained unmatched. Germline CDR1 SGHRS, CDR2 YFSETQ. The CDR3 sequence is CASSGLTGGSEKLFF. CDR3 nucleotides: TGCGCCAGCAGCGGTTTGACAGGGGGATCTGAAAAACTGTTTTTT.

The genes are TRBV3-1 and TRBJ2-5; 10 bases are a match to TRBD2. The CDR3 sequence is 15 residues long. Germline loops: CDR1 LGHDT, CDR2 YNNKEL (reference sequence). V gave up 3 bases and J gave up 11 bases; unmatched junction bases: 12. The CDR3 nucleotides are TGTGCCAGCAGCCAGGAGGGACTAGCGTCCCATGAGCAGTACTTC. It yields the protein CASSQEGLASHEQYF.

The rearrangement links TRBV6-5 to TRBJ2-1; D could derive from TRBD1 or TRBD2 (5 bases each). CDR1 is MNHEY and CDR2 is SVGAGI in the germline V gene. V was clipped by 9 bases and J by 7 bases, with 22 bases between them. This CDR3 has 15 amino acids. CDR3 loop: CASHLGTLGMNEQFF. The CDR3, as DNA: TGTGCCAGTCACCTCGGGACCCTAGGTATGAATGAGCAGTTCTTC.

The rearrangement links TRBV7-9 to TRBJ1-2; no clear D gene. Looked up from germline, CDR1 is SEHNR and CDR2 is FQNEAQ (reference sequence). The CDR3 consists of 14 residues. Trimming cost V 3 bases and J 5 bases, with 13 bases left between them. Here the CDR3 DNA reads TGTGCCAGCAGCTTGCGAAACGGCCGTTATGGCTACACCTTC. Translating gives CASSLRNGRYGYTF.

In this sample, this clonotype turned up a few times. This sequence joins TRBV20-1 and TRBJ2-1; 9 positions agree with TRBD2. The CDR3 is made up of 14 amino acids. Germline loops: CDR1 DFQATT, CDR2 SNEGSKA (reference sequence). After removal of 5 bases from V and 2 bases from J, the junction contained 4 bases not matched to a gene. The CDR3 reads CSADVAGAYNEQFF. The CDR3 nucleotides are TGCAGTGCTGACGTAGCGGGAGCCTACAATGAGCAGTTCTTC.

J is TRBJ2-7 and V is TRBV6-5; 9 bases line up with TRBD1. Germline CDR1 reads MNHEY; CDR2 reads SVGAGI. Trimming cost V 6 bases and J 6 bases; bases outside gene matches: 12. The CDR3 contains 15 residues. The CDR3 nucleotides are TGTGCCAGCAGCCGAGTAGGGACAGGGACGGGCGAGCAGTACTTC. Translation: CASSRVGTGTGEQYF.

The chain combines TRBV3-1 with TRBJ1-1; 8 positions match TRBD1. From germline, CDR1 is LGHDT and CDR2 YNNKEL (reference sequence). The junction had 3 bases not matched to a gene; V was cut back by 6 bases and J by 0 bases. The CDR3 is made up of 14 amino acids. CDR3 in DNA: TGTGCCAGCAGAGGACAGGGCATGAACACTGAAGCTTTCTTT. This encodes CASRGQGMNTEAFF.

V usage is TRBV6-6 and J usage is TRBJ1-1; D remains ambiguous. Germline V gives CDR1 MNHNY, CDR2 SVGAGI (reference sequence). V lost 0 bases to trimming and J lost 5 bases, with 10 bases between them. The CDR3 sequence is 14 residues long. CDR3 amino acids: CASSYSEAGTEAFF. The CDR3 DNA reads as TGTGCCAGCAGTTACTCGGAAGCAGGAACTGAAGCTTTCTTT.

This chain joins TRBV10-2 and TRBJ1-5, with D unresolved. V dropped 7 bases and J dropped 0 bases, with 10 bases sitting between them. The germline V gene encodes CDR1 WSHSY and CDR2 SAAADI. The CDR3 consists of 14 residues. The CDR3 loop reads CASKDGVSNQPQHF. CDR3 nucleotide sequence: TGCGCCAGCAAAGACGGGGTTAGCAATCAGCCCCAGCATTTT.

CDR3 region: CSAILGSRQETQYF. CDR3 sequence (DNA): TGCAGTGCTATATTGGGTAGCCGTCAAGAGACCCAGTACTTC. This sequence joins TRBV20-1 and TRBJ2-5, with D unresolved. Germline V gene data show CDR1 as DFQATT and CDR2 as SNEGSKA (reference sequence). With 4 bases removed from V and 2 bases from J, the gap between germline ends came to 14 bases. The CDR3 sequence is 14 residues long.